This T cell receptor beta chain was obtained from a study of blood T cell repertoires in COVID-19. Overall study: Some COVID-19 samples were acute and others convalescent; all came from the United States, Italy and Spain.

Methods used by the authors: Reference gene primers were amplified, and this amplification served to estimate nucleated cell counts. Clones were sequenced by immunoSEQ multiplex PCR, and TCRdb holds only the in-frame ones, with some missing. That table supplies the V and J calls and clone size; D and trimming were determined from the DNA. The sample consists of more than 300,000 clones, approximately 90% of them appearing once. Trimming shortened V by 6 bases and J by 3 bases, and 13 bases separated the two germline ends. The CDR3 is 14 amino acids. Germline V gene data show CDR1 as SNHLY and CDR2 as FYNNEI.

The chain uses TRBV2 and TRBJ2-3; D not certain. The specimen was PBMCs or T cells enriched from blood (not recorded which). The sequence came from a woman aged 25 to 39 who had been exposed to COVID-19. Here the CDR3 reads CASSPGSITDTQYF. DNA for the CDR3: TGTGCCAGCAGCCCCGGGTCCATTACAGATACGCAGTATTTT. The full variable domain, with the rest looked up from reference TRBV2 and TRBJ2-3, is EPEVTQTPSHQVTQMGQEVILRCVPISNHLYFYWYRQILGQKVEFLVSFYNNEISEKSEIFDDQFSVERPDGSNFTLKIRSTKLEDSAMYFCASSPGSITDTQYFGPGTRLTVL.